A selection of T cell receptor beta chains follows, all from one sample in a study of cytomegalovirus exposure and HLA in healthy donors. Assay used: immunoSEQ multiplex PCR; TCRdb lists only in-frame clones, some missing. Of around 150,000 clones detected, about 76% appear once; the ten largest clones hold 3.5%. Sequencing was carried out using PBMCs. These receptors came from a human donor in good health. Both conserved end residues are part of each CDR3. A D gene is named only where the DNA matches it firmly. Only part of the rows carry a size: once, few, many, or a class if the clone is expanded.

d_gene: NA
v_gene: TRBV29-1
abundance: NA
j_gene: TRBJ1-1
CDR3aa: CSVDVRNTEAFF
CDR3nt: TGCAGCGTTGACGTTAGGAACACTGAAGCTTTCTTT

d_gene: TRBD1
v_gene: TRBV5-1
abundance: NA
j_gene: TRBJ1-3
CDR3aa: CASSFHVGQIARDSRSGNTIYF
CDR3nt: TGCGCCAGCAGCTTCCATGTGGGACAAATTGCAAGGGACAGCCGCTCTGGAAACACCATATATTTT

d_gene: TRBD1
v_gene: TRBV2
abundance: NA
j_gene: TRBJ2-7
CDR3aa: CASRPRTGPEYEQYF
CDR3nt: TGTGCCAGCAGACCCAGGACAGGGCCGGAGTACGAGCAGTACTTC

d_gene: NA
v_gene: TRBV15
abundance: NA
j_gene: TRBJ1-3
CDR3aa: CATRADWSSGNTIYF
CDR3nt: TGTGCCACCAGGGCTGACTGGAGCTCTGGAAACACCATATATTTT

d_gene: TRBD1
v_gene: TRBV7-3
abundance: NA
j_gene: TRBJ2-5
CDR3aa: CASSQGQGETQYF
CDR3nt: TGTGCCAGCAGCCAGGGACAGGGAGAGACCCAGTACTTC

d_gene: NA
v_gene: TRBV5-6
abundance: once
j_gene: TRBJ2-6
CDR3aa: CASSRVSSGANVLTF
CDR3nt: TGTGCCAGCAGCCGAGTTAGCTCTGGGGCCAACGTCCTGACTTTC

d_gene: NA
v_gene: TRBV5-6
abundance: once
j_gene: TRBJ2-3
CDR3aa: CASARQVLTDTQYF
CDR3nt: TGTGCCAGCGCTCGACAGGTCCTCACAGATACGCAGTATTTT

d_gene: NA
v_gene: TRBV1
abundance: NA
j_gene: TRBJ1-2
CDR3aa: CTSSLELMRQGNGYTF
CDR3nt: TGCACCAGCAGCCTAGAATTAATGAGACAGGGGAATGGCTACACCTTC

d_gene: NA
v_gene: TRBV4-1
abundance: NA
j_gene: TRBJ2-6
CDR3aa: CATTHYRYEKIWSGANVLTF
CDR3nt: TGCGCCACGACTCACTACCGATATGAGAAGATATGGTCCGGGGCCAACGTCCTGACTTTC

d_gene: NA
v_gene: TRBV2
abundance: once
j_gene: TRBJ2-3
CDR3aa: CARRGASSQFTDTQYF
CDR3nt: TGTGCTAGGCGGGGTGCCTCAAGTCAGTTCACAGATACGCAGTATTTT

d_gene: NA
v_gene: TRBV2
abundance: NA
j_gene: TRBJ2-5
CDR3aa: CASSTTGTQYF
CDR3nt: TGTGCCAGCAGCACTACAGGGACCCAGTACTTC